This entry lists 23 T cell receptor beta chains sequenced from one sample in a study of beta chain features in type 1 diabetes. Investigators reverse transcribed all isolated RNA, so they sequenced expressed TCRB transcripts. The data were produced by immunoSEQ multiplex PCR, yet TCRdb's version contains in-frame clones alone and is incomplete. The sample lists about 390,000 clones, around 9.6% occurring once. Their antigens are not known. Whole-study findings and limits: TCRB CDR3 length was moderately but significantly reduced in all four CD4+ subsets of Type 1 diabetes patients.

Sequences were obtained from central memory CD4+ T cells from blood. The source is a man under 40 with type 1 diabetes.

This clone was seen only a few times. The chain carries TRBV6-5 and TRBJ1-1; D is undetermined. V was pared by 0 bases and J by 3 bases, with 11 bases between. Germline V lookup: CDR1 MNHEY, CDR2 SVGAGI. This CDR3 spans 15 amino acids. Here the CDR3 reads CASSYSRGGDTEAFF. For the CDR3, the DNA is TGTGCCAGCAGTTACTCGCGGGGAGGAGACACTGAAGCTTTCTTT.

The genes are TRBV19 and TRBJ2-1; D is tentatively TRBD1 or TRBD2 (7 bases each). The CDR3 is 17 amino acids. Trimming removed 5 bases at V and 12 bases at J, with 29 bases between. CDR1 and CDR2 from the germline V gene are LNHDA and SQIVND (reference sequence). The CDR3 DNA follows: TGTGCCAGTAGTCGGGACAGACCCTACAAAGCGGGAATTGGGCAGTTCTTC. This sequence encodes CASSRDRPYKAGIGQFF.

This clone was recorded a few times. The V and J genes are TRBV7-6 and TRBJ2-5; D not resolved. Germline CDR1 and CDR2: SGHVS and FNYEAQ. The CDR3 spans 14 residues. V was trimmed by 1 base and J by 1 base, leaving 7 bases between them. This CDR3 is CASSLDRAQETQYF. In DNA form, the CDR3 reads TGTGCCAGCAGCTTAGATCGGGCCCAAGAGACCCAGTACTTC.

There are a few counts of this clone. This chain connects TRBV2 to TRBJ2-3, with 7 nucleotides matching TRBD2. CDR1 is SNHLY, CDR2 FYNNEI, per germline. This CDR3 spans 15 amino acids. J was trimmed by 5 bases and V by 8 bases; bases with no gene match: 13. In DNA form, the CDR3 reads TGTGCCAGCCGCCTGGGGGGAGGGCCTGGAGATACGCAGTATTTT. It codes for CASRLGGGPGDTQYF.

This clone was seen more than once but under ten times. The chain recombines TRBV4-2 with TRBJ1-5, with TRBD1 matching 8 bases. V shed 2 bases and J 3 bases; nucleotides not matched to a gene: 12. Germline V CDR1 and CDR2: LGHNA, YNFKEQ. The CDR3 consists of 18 residues. The CDR3 DNA reads as TGTGCCAGCAGCCAACCTATTCAGGGGGCGCTCGACAATCAGCCCCAGCATTTT. This gives the protein CASSQPIQGALDNQPQHF.

The CDR3 DNA follows: TGTGCCAGCAGTAGACAGGGGTTGGTTGGCTATGGCTACACCTTC. This encodes CASSRQGLVGYGYTF. J is TRBJ1-2 and V is TRBV27; TRBD1 agrees at 8 bases. The CDR3 sequence is 15 residues long. With V trimmed by 5 bases and J by 4 bases, 9 bases remained unmatched. Germline values: CDR1 MNHEY, CDR2 SMNVEV (reference sequence).

A few counts support this clone. The genes are TRBV18 and TRBJ1-2; no reliable D call. Germline lookup yields CDR1 KGHSH and CDR2 LQKENI. The V gene lost 0 bases and the J gene lost 2 bases, with 10 bases spanning the gap. This CDR3 comprises 15 residues. This CDR3 reads CASSPPNSGNYGYTF. The CDR3 DNA reads as TGTGCCAGCTCACCACCGAATTCAGGAAACTATGGCTACACCTTC.

The CDR3 sequence is CASSPRPGDGVYEQYF. CDR3 in DNA: TGTGCCAGCAGCCCTCGTCCGGGGGACGGGGTCTACGAGCAGTACTTC. The chain has TRBV4-2 and TRBJ2-7, with a tentative D call TRBD2 (6 bases). With 4 bases removed from V and 3 bases from J, the gap between germline ends came to 19 bases. The CDR3 consists of 16 residues. CDR1 is LGHNA, CDR2 YNFKEQ, per germline.

The V and J genes are TRBV19 and TRBJ2-7; D tentatively fits TRBD1 or TRBD2 (6 bases each). The V gene's germline CDR1 is LNHDA and CDR2 SQIVND (reference sequence). The CDR3 covers 15 residues. V was cut by 5 bases and J by 0 bases, with 14 bases left in between. CDR3 in DNA: TGTGCCAGTAGTCTCCGACAGGACTACTCCTACGAGCAGTACTTC. Protein: CASSLRQDYSYEQYF.

This clone was seen only a few times. This chain joins TRBV2 and TRBJ1-5; D possibly corresponds to TRBD1 (5 bases). The germline gives CDR1 SNHLY, CDR2 FYNNEI. The CDR3 length is 15 residues. Trimming pared 0 bases from V and 7 bases from J, leaving 13 bases between. CDR3 protein: CASSEARGDGQPQHF. In nucleotides, the CDR3 is TGTGCCAGCAGTGAAGCGCGGGGGGATGGCCAGCCCCAGCATTTT.

This clone was counted at least ten times. V usage is TRBV11-2 and J usage is TRBJ2-7, with a weak D call TRBD2 (5 bases). V was shortened by 5 bases and J by 2 bases, with 22 bases between the two germline ends. Per the germline V gene, CDR1 is SGHAT and CDR2 is FQNNGV. The CDR3 extends over 17 amino acids. DNA for the CDR3: TGTGCCAGCAGCCTGGCATATCAGCGGACCAGTCCCTACGAGCAGTACTTC. This encodes CASSLAYQRTSPYEQYF.

The gene calls are TRBV5-1 and TRBJ2-3; TRBD2 matches 8 bases. V was pared by 0 bases and J by 2 bases, with 5 bases of the junction left unmatched. Germline CDR1 SGHRS, CDR2 YFSETQ. The CDR3 length is 16 residues. This chain's CDR3 is CASSLVWREVTDTQYF. DNA of the CDR3: TGCGCCAGCAGCTTGGTTTGGCGGGAGGTCACAGATACGCAGTATTTT.

V usage is TRBV4-1 and J usage is TRBJ2-1; TRBD2 matches at 9 bases. The V gene end was trimmed by 1 base and the J gene end by 9 bases; junction bases not matched to a gene: 7. Per the germline V gene, CDR1 is MGHRA and CDR2 is YSYEKL. This CDR3 spans 15 amino acids. This CDR3 is CASSQGAGGPVEQFF. CDR3 coding DNA: TGCGCCAGCAGCCAAGGGGCGGGAGGGCCAGTTGAGCAGTTCTTC.

This clone appeared a few times. The genes are TRBV6-6 and TRBJ2-1; 7 bases match TRBD2. V dropped 5 bases and J dropped 6; count of bases not matched to a gene: 4. CDR1 and CDR2 (germline): MNHNY, SVGAGI (reference sequence). The CDR3 consists of 13 residues. CDR3 sequence reads: CASSSGIGNEQFF. Here the CDR3 DNA reads TGTGCCAGCAGTAGCGGGATAGGCAATGAGCAGTTCTTC.

This clone occurred a few times. The chain employs TRBV12-5 and TRBJ2-1, with 7 bases identical to TRBD1. Germline V gives CDR1 LGHNT, CDR2 FRNRAP. The ends lost 6 bases at V and 6 bases at J; junction bases unmatched: 8. The CDR3 runs to 14 residues. The CDR3 sequence: CASGPYRGSNEQFF. CDR3 nucleotides: TGTGCTAGTGGACCCTACAGGGGTTCCAATGAGCAGTTCTTC.

In its sample, this clone was seen a few times. V gene TRBV5-1 combines with J gene TRBJ1-1; D remains unclear. This CDR3 has 13 amino acids. Per germline, CDR1 SGHRS and CDR2 YFSETQ. With 4 bases removed from V and 1 base from J, the gap between germline ends came to 8 bases. CDR3 nucleotides: TGCGCCAGCAGCACCGACGGGAACACTGAAGCTTTCTTT. Encoded protein: CASSTDGNTEAFF.

This chain uses TRBV18 with TRBJ2-1; 8 bases are shared with TRBD2. The CDR3 loop spans 14 amino acids. Germline V gives CDR1 KGHSH, CDR2 LQKENI. V shed 6 bases and J 8 bases; nucleotides not matched to a gene: 9. The CDR3 coding sequence is TGTGCCAGCTCCCCCCCAGCGGGAGTCGATGAGCAGTTCTTC. It yields the protein CASSPPAGVDEQFF.

The CDR3: CASSGRSGTGYETQYF. CDR3 coding DNA: TGTGCCAGCAGCGGACGGTCAGGGACAGGGTACGAGACCCAGTACTTC. The chain combines TRBV9 with TRBJ2-5; the match to TRBD1 covers 9 bases. With 3 bases clipped from V and 5 bases from J, the junction kept 11 bases outside the gene matches. The CDR3 is 16 amino acids. Germline-derived CDR1 and CDR2 are SGDLS and YYNGEE.

The genes are TRBV28 and TRBJ2-7, with 8 positions matching TRBD2. Losses at the gene ends were 6 bases for V and 7 bases for J; bases not matched to a gene: 11. Germline CDR1 and CDR2: MDHEN and SYDVKM. This CDR3 region has 14 residues. CDR3 region: CASSLAGSLLEQYF. The DNA for the CDR3 is TGTGCCAGCAGCTTAGCGGGAAGTCTATTGGAGCAGTACTTC.

The rearrangement joins TRBV7-2 to TRBJ2-2, with D uncertain. Per the germline V gene, CDR1 is SGHTA and CDR2 is FQGNSA. The V end lost 1 base, the J end lost 7 bases, and 13 bases lay between the germline ends. The CDR3 runs to 15 residues. The CDR3 DNA is TGTGCCAGCAGCTTAGGGTTGAATGACGGCGGGGAGCTGTTTTTT. It codes for CASSLGLNDGGELFF.

V is TRBV19 and J is TRBJ2-3; possibly TRBD1 for D (5 bases). This CDR3 contains 12 residues. Trimming stripped 5 bases from V and 5 bases from J, with 8 bases between. Germline CDR1 is LNHDA and CDR2 is SQIVND (reference sequence). CDR3 loop: CASSSRVDTQYF. The DNA of the CDR3 is TGTGCCAGTAGTTCCAGGGTAGATACGCAGTATTTT.

This clone occurred a few times. V gene TRBV27 combines with J gene TRBJ2-5, with D hard to call. Trimming pared 3 bases from V and 0 bases from J, leaving 8 bases between. The germline V gene encodes CDR1 MNHEY and CDR2 SMNVEV (reference sequence). The CDR3 length is 14 residues. CDR3 bases: TGTGCCAGCAGTTTGGACCAATACCAAGAGACCCAGTACTTC. Translation gives CASSLDQYQETQYF.

The rearrangement links TRBV11-1 to TRBJ2-7; the D gene could be TRBD1 or TRBD2 (5 bases each). Germline CDR1 is SGHAT and CDR2 is FQDESV (reference sequence). V was trimmed by 0 bases and J by 3 bases, leaving 9 bases between them. The length of the CDR3 is 14 residues. For the CDR3, the DNA is TGTGCCAGCAGCTTAGCCGGGGCAGACTACGAGCAGTACTTC. Its protein is CASSLAGADYEQYF. Combining the CDR3 with reference TRBV11-1 and TRBJ2-7 gives the whole variable domain EAEVAQSPRYKITEKSQAVAFWCDPISGHATLYWYRQILGQGPELLVQFQDESVVDDSQLPKDRFSAERLKGVDSTLKIQPAELGDSAMYLCASSLAGADYEQYFGPGTRLTVT.